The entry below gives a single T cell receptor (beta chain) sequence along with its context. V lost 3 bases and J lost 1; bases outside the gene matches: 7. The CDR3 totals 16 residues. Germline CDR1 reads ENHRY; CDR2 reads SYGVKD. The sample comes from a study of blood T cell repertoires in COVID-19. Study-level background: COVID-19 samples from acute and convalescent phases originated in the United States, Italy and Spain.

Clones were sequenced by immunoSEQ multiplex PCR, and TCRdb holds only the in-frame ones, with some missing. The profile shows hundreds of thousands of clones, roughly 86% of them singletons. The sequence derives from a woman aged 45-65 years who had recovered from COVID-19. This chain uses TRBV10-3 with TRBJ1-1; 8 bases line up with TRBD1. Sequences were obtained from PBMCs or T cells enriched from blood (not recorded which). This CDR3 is CAISEQSRGQNTEAFF. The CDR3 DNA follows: TGTGCCATCAGTGAACAAAGCAGGGGGCAGAACACTGAAGCTTTCTTT.